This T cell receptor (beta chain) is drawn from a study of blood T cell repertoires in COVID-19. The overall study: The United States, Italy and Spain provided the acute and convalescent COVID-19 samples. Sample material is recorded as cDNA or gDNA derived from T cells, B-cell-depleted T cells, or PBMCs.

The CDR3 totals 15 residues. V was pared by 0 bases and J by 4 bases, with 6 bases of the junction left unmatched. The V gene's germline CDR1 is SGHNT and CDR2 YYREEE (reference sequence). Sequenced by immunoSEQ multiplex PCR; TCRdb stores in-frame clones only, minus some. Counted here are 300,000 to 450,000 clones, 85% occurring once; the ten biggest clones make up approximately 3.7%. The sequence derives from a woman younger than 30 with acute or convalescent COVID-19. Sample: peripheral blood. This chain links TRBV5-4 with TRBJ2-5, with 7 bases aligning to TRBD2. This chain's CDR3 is CASSLGGGDPETQYF. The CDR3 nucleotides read TGTGCCAGCAGCTTGGGGGGGGGAGACCCAGAGACCCAGTACTTC.